The sequence of this TCR beta chain was determined in a study of blood T cell repertoires in COVID-19. In germline, CDR1 is MRHNA, CDR2 SNTAGT. V was clipped by 6 bases and J by 3 bases, with 17 bases between them. This CDR3 contains 15 residues. This clone has ten or more counts. Some clones are missing from TCRdb's copy, which holds only in-frame ones; the method was immunoSEQ multiplex PCR. The sample lists 60,000 or so clones, roughly 71% occurring once. The source material was peripheral blood. This receptor was obtained from a woman at least 80 years old with acute or convalescent COVID-19. V and J are TRBV6-4 and TRBJ1-1; unclear D gene. The CDR3 bases are TGTGCCAGCAGACAGCAGGACTTCGTGGACACTGAAGCTTTCTTT. This codes for CASRQQDFVDTEAFF.